The following is a T cell receptor (beta chain) sequence with its context. Its antigen remains undetermined. No base quality information exists; no much larger clone differs at one position. Deletion took 3 bases off V and 4 bases off J, with a span of 9 bases between the germline ends. Inclusive of the bounding cysteine and phenylalanine, the CDR3 is 14 residues long. CDR3 DNA only is kept here, 42 bases in frame from base 1. From the germline V gene, CDR1 is SGHTA and CDR2 is FQGNSA. To sequence the TCRbeta CDR3 region, genomic DNA was isolated from the sorted cells. The immunoSEQ Assay was used to sequence the TCRbeta CDR3 regions. Not all clones reach the TCRdb copy of this immuneACCESS table, which keeps in-frame sequences only. Checked studies attribute under half of the gap to unresolved V genes and leave the rest unexplained. Present in this sample are about 89,000 clones, about 88% of which were seen just once. The ten largest account for more than 0.25% of the sample.

Patients with autoimmune disease history or receiving systemic immunosuppression were excluded from the trial. Peripheral blood for TCR sequencing was collected from all dose cohorts at baseline, on cycle 4 day 1, and on cycle 7 day 1. The samples were drawn from a first-in-human, open-label, multicenter phase I dose-escalation trial of ivuxolimab. Adults with locally advanced or metastatic melanoma, renal cell, hepatocellular, or head and neck squamous cell carcinoma were enrolled in the trial. Before TCR sequencing, CD4+ and CD8+ T cells were separately sorted from peripheral blood. These data belong to a study of OX40 agonist ivuxolimab in advanced cancers. Background on the whole study: The costimulatory receptor OX40 (CD134) was targeted by ivuxolimab, a fully human IgG2 agonistic monoclonal antibody. Partial responses occurred in three dose-escalation patients, of whom one had hepatocellular carcinoma and two had cutaneous melanoma. In the dose-escalation cohort, 82.7% of patients were male, and the mean age was roughly 60 years, with a range of about 23 to 85. Peripheral TCRbeta sequencing aimed to test whether ivuxolimab altered TCR sequence diversity and caused clonal T-cell expansion. Prior anti-PD-1, anti-PD-L1 or anti-CTLA-4 therapy was permitted, and checkpoint inhibitors had been received by less than 45% of dose-escalation patients. Of the approximately 50 patients in dose escalation, around 20 had hepatocellular carcinoma, approximately 15 had melanoma, 9 had renal cell carcinoma and 9 had head and neck cancer. The monotherapy dose-escalation portion (N of about 50 patients) of the phase I ivuxolimab trial is reported in the paper. Intravenous ivuxolimab was administered to patients every 2 weeks at six dose levels: 0.01, 0.1, 0.3, 1.5, 3 and 10 mg/kg.

Results the study describes overall, beyond this receptor: At doses from 0.1 to 3.0 mg/kg, clonal expansion was seen in both CD4+ and CD8+ blood T cells between baseline and week 6. In the 0.1-3.0 mg/kg groups, partial responders were among the patients with the lowest normalized peripheral clonal expansion, particularly in CD8+ T cells. The antigen specificity of the clonally expanded peripheral T cells was not determined. After ivuxolimab, CD8+ T cells had more expanded clones than CD4+ T cells on average. Low levels of normalized T-cell clonal expansion were also seen in some patients who did not respond.

Sample: CD4+ or CD8+ T cells sorted from blood, taken in a trial of the OX40 agonist ivuxolimab. Recombination linked TRBV7-2 to TRBJ2-2, with an unclear D gene assignment. The receptor was derived from an adult with an advanced solid tumor such as melanoma, head and neck, liver or kidney cancer. The CDR3 sequence is CASSLSASTGELFF. The DNA is TGTGCCAGCAGCTTGTCCGCATCCACCGGGGAGCTGTTTTTT.